Each of the 17 T cell receptor beta chains below was sequenced from the same sample in a study of CD4+ T cells in melanoma. Libraries were prepared by immunoSEQ multiplex PCR; TCRdb keeps only in-frame clonotypes and omits some of them. Here the sample spans about 140,000 clones, about nine tenths being singletons. These receptors were obtained from a human donor with melanoma.

The gene calls are TRBV25-1 and TRBJ2-1, with TRBD2 matching 13 bases. Germline V CDR1 and CDR2: MGHDK, SYGVNS. This CDR3 comprises 16 residues. The trim removed 2 bases at V and 8 bases at J, leaving 6 bases unmatched. The CDR3 protein is CASSERLAGGIDEQFF. The CDR3 DNA follows: TGTGCCAGCAGTGAAAGACTAGCGGGGGGCATTGATGAGCAGTTCTTC.

The chain joins TRBV6-1 to TRBJ2-5, with D maybe TRBD2 (10 bases). In germline, CDR1 is MNHNS, CDR2 SASEGT. The V and J ends lost 11 bases and 5 bases respectively, with 24 bases between them. The CDR3 contains 15 residues. The CDR3 bases are TGTGCCGGAAGCGGGGGGGGACAGGGACGGGAGACCCAGTACTTC. This gives the protein CAGSGGGQGRETQYF.

This clone was seen only once. This chain connects TRBV18 to TRBJ2-2; unclear D gene. V lost 2 bases and J lost 7, with 5 bases in between. Germline CDR1 reads KGHSH; CDR2 reads LQKENI. CDR3 length equals 12 residues. As DNA, the CDR3 is TGTGCCAGCTCACCAGGAATCGGGGAGCTGTTTTTT. This codes for CASSPGIGELFF.

The V and J genes are TRBV21-1 and TRBJ2-1. TRBV21-1 is a pseudogene. The CDR3 runs to 13 residues. The CDR3, as DNA: TGTGCCAGCCGACGCAGGCCGAGAGGGGCTCTGTTCTTC. Its translation is CASRRRPRGALFF.

This chain uses TRBV6-5 with TRBJ1-1, with unresolved D. The CDR3 consists of 12 residues. Trimming took off 5 bases at V and 4 bases at J, with 8 bases between the two ends. Germline V gene sequence: CDR1 MNHEY, CDR2 SVGAGI. As DNA, the CDR3 is TGTGCCAGCAGTGTACGTGGCACTGAAGCTTTCTTT. Translating gives CASSVRGTEAFF.

The V and J genes are TRBV15 and TRBJ2-2, with a weak D call TRBD2 (5 bases). The CDR3 extends over 16 amino acids. Trimming stripped 0 bases from V and 4 bases from J, with 12 bases between. CDR1 and CDR2 (germline): LNHNV, YYDKDF (reference sequence). CDR3 region: CATSREIEAVTGELFF. Written as DNA, the CDR3 is TGTGCCACCAGCAGAGAAATTGAAGCGGTCACCGGGGAGCTGTTTTTT.

The rearrangement joins TRBV25-1 to TRBJ2-5; 11 nucleotides line up with TRBD2. The CDR3 has 17 residues. CDR1 and CDR2 from the germline V gene are MGHDK and SYGVNS. V was pared by 11 bases and J by 3 bases, with 17 bases of the junction left unmatched. The CDR3 nucleotides read TGTGCCTCCGGGTGGGAGGTAGCGGGGGGGCTGAAAGAGACCCAGTACTTC. It encodes CASGWEVAGGLKETQYF. Drawing the rest from reference TRBV25-1 and TRBJ2-5, the complete variable domain is EADIYQTPRYLVIGTGKKITLECSQTMGHDKMYWYQQDPGMELHLIHYSYGVNSTEKGDLSSESTVSRIRTEHFPLTLESARPSHTSQYLCASGWEVAGGLKETQYFGPGTRLLVL.

The gene calls are TRBV6-5 and TRBJ2-7; 9 bases align to TRBD1. Trimming took 3 bases from V and 9 from J; bases not matched to a gene: 15. The CDR3 is made up of 16 amino acids. Germline V gene sequence: CDR1 MNHEY, CDR2 SVGAGI. The chain's CDR3 is CASSYGTGRLGNAQYF. CDR3 DNA sequence: TGTGCCAGCAGTTATGGGACAGGGAGATTGGGTAACGCGCAGTACTTC.

This clone was recorded only once. This chain uses TRBV29-1 with TRBJ1-2; no clear D. Trimming took off 2 bases at V and 2 bases at J, with 12 bases between the two ends. Germline CDR1 is SQVTM and CDR2 is ANQGSEA. The CDR3 extends over 14 amino acids. CDR3 in DNA: TGCAGCGTTGAAAAGTCCTCAGAAAACTATGGCTACACCTTC. This sequence encodes CSVEKSSENYGYTF.

CDR3 nucleotides: TGTGCCATCCGGCCCTTGTCCGGCGAGCAGTACTTC. It codes for CAIRPLSGEQYF. This chain joins TRBV10-3 and TRBJ2-7; D call uncertain. Germline CDR1 and CDR2: ENHRY and SYGVKD. The length of the CDR3 is 12 residues. V was trimmed by 8 bases and J by 6 bases, leaving 14 bases between them.

This clone was observed once. The chain uses TRBV11-2 and TRBJ1-1; D gene ambiguous. Trimming removed 5 bases from V and 5 bases from J, with 18 bases in between. The CDR3 consists of 15 residues. The germline V gene encodes CDR1 SGHAT and CDR2 FQNNGV. The CDR3 here is CASSPGGPPRTEAFF. CDR3 coding DNA: TGTGCCAGCAGCCCAGGTGGACCCCCGCGGACTGAAGCTTTCTTT. The complete variable domain, with remaining parts taken from reference TRBV11-2 and TRBJ1-1, reads EAGVAQSPRYKIIEKRQSVAFWCNPISGHATLYWYQQILGQGPKLLIQFQNNGVVDDSQLPKDRFSAERLKGVDSTLKIQPAKLEDSAVYLCASSPGGPPRTEAFFGQGTRLTVV.

The J gene is TRBJ1-6, the V gene TRBV5-4; weak D call: TRBD1 (5 bases). The CDR3 has 15 residues. With 0 bases removed from V and 10 bases from J, the gap between germline ends came to 14 bases. CDR1 and CDR2 from the germline V gene are SGHNT and YYREEE (reference sequence). CDR3 nucleotide sequence: TGTGCCAGCAGCTTGGGACAGCTACGGCAATCACCCCTCCACTTT. This encodes CASSLGQLRQSPLHF.

This clone was recorded only once. This chain joins TRBV19 and TRBJ1-1; 10 positions match TRBD1. CDR1 and CDR2 (germline): LNHDA, SQIVND (reference sequence). The CDR3 has 17 residues. The J segment lost 4 bases and the V segment lost 4 bases, leaving 12 bases of the junction unmatched. The CDR3 sequence: CASSTRDRGFTGTEAFF. The CDR3, as DNA: TGTGCCAGTAGTACCCGGGACAGGGGTTTTACCGGCACTGAAGCTTTCTTT.

This clone was counted once. The J gene is TRBJ2-1, the V gene TRBV6-6; 9 bases align to TRBD1. CDR1 is MNHNY and CDR2 is SVGAGI in the germline V gene (reference sequence). J lost 7 bases, V lost 6 bases, and 10 bases had no gene match. The CDR3 length is 15 residues. CDR3 sequence: CASSLLDRGSNEQFF. The DNA of the CDR3 is TGTGCCAGCAGCCTGCTAGACAGGGGGTCGAATGAGCAGTTCTTC.

The chain joins TRBV6-6 to TRBJ1-4; 8 positions agree with TRBD1. V shed 4 bases and J 8 bases; nucleotides not matched to a gene: 6. This CDR3 comprises 14 residues. The germline gives CDR1 MNHNY, CDR2 SVGAGI (reference sequence). The CDR3 sequence is CASSSRTGWEKLFF. CDR3 sequence (DNA): TGTGCCAGCAGTTCGCGGACAGGGTGGGAAAAACTGTTTTTT.

The chain joins TRBV7-9 to TRBJ2-3, with 14 positions matching TRBD2. This CDR3 is 16 amino acids long. The germline gives CDR1 SEHNR, CDR2 FQNEAQ (reference sequence). V lost 5 bases to trimming and J lost 1 base; unmatched junction nucleotides: 2. The CDR3 protein is CASSRGLAGGTDTQYF. CDR3 coding DNA: TGTGCCAGCAGCAGGGGACTAGCGGGGGGCACAGATACGCAGTATTTT. The full variable domain, completed using reference TRBV7-9 and TRBJ2-3, is DTGVSQNPRHKITKRGQNVTFRCDPISEHNRLYWYRQTLGQGPEFLTYFQNEAQLEKSRLLSDRFSAERPKGSFSTLEIQRTEQGDSAMYLCASSRGLAGGTDTQYFGPGTRLTVL.

This clone has just one count. The gene calls are TRBV7-4 and TRBJ2-7, with a possible D match to TRBD1 (5 bases). Per germline, CDR1 SGHVT and CDR2 SQSDAQ. This CDR3 is built from 14 residues. Trimming shortened V by 2 bases and J by 3 bases, and 11 bases separated the two germline ends. CDR3 in DNA: TGTGCCAGCAGCTTATCCGACAGAGACTACGAGCAGTACTTC. Translating gives CASSLSDRDYEQYF.